This TCR beta chain was recovered during a study of Ad26.COV2.S vaccination and SARS-CoV-2 variants. Trimming removed 6 bases from V and 8 bases from J; junction bases left unmatched: 12. Germline CDR1 MDHEN, CDR2 SYDVKM. This CDR3 is 15 amino acids long. Treatment meaning: around 19 received Ad26.COV2.S at low or high dose, single or two shots; roughly five received placebo; per-sample allocation not given. Samples came from day 63 after the first vaccine or placebo injection. Sequenced by immunoSEQ multiplex PCR; TCRdb stores in-frame clones only, minus some. Seen here are about 440,000 clones, roughly 88% observed once, and the top ten hold around 4.5%.

The V gene is TRBV28, the J gene TRBJ1-2, with 10 bases that match TRBD1. The clonotype comes from a person aged 18 to 65 who received the Ad26.COV2.S COVID-19 vaccine or a placebo. The sample in question was peripheral blood, obtained in a trial of Ad26.COV2.S vaccine versus placebo. This CDR3 reads CASRGQGEISVGYTF. In DNA, the CDR3 is TGTGCCAGCAGAGGACAGGGGGAAATAAGTGTAGGCTACACCTTC.